Below, 10 T cell receptor beta chains from the same sample are listed, as sequenced in a study of blood T cell repertoires in COVID-19. The repertoire was sequenced with immunoSEQ multiplex PCR; TCRdb's copy has only in-frame clones and lacks some. The table includes approximately 250,000 clones, roughly 79% detected once. The specimen sequenced was PBMCs or T cells enriched from blood (not recorded which). Receptor source: a man aged 35 to 55 who had recovered from COVID-19.

J is TRBJ1-2 and V is TRBV5-6; TRBD1 is a possible D gene (6 bases). The V gene lost 0 bases and the J gene lost 3 bases, with 12 bases spanning the gap. CDR3 size: 15 residues. Germline assignment: CDR1 SGHDT and CDR2 YYEEEE. The CDR3 bases are TGTGCCAGCAGCTTGGTGGCAGGGGCTCACTATGGCTACACCTTC. Its protein is CASSLVAGAHYGYTF.

The V and J genes are TRBV7-2 and TRBJ1-6; no clear D. The CDR3 spans 17 residues. From germline, CDR1 is SGHTA and CDR2 FQGNSA. Trimming pared 5 bases from V and 1 base from J, leaving 15 bases between. CDR3 amino acids: CASSTRGRPSYNSPLHF. CDR3 sequence (DNA): TGTGCCAGCAGCACCCGAGGGCGGCCTTCCTATAATTCACCCCTCCACTTT.

This chain links TRBV6-5 with TRBJ2-1; 13 nucleotides agree with TRBD2. There are 15 residues in the CDR3. Germline V gene data show CDR1 as MNHEY and CDR2 as SVGAGI. Trimming at V came to 2 bases and at J to 8 bases, leaving 3 bases not matched to a gene. The CDR3 DNA reads as TGTGCCAGCAGTTACGGGACTAGCGGGGTCTATGAGCAGTTCTTC. Its translation is CASSYGTSGVYEQFF.

The V call is TRBV6-2 or TRBV6-3, the J call TRBJ1-5, with D maybe TRBD1 (6 bases). V gave up 4 bases and J gave up 7 bases, with 14 bases separating them. The germline V gene encodes CDR1 MNHEY and CDR2 SVGEGT. There are 14 residues in the CDR3. The DNA for the CDR3 is TGTGCCAGCAGTTTGGGACACGGCGGGCAGCCCCAGCATTTT. This codes for CASSLGHGGQPQHF.

The chain links TRBV12-3 or TRBV12-4 to TRBJ1-6; D gene unclear. The CDR3 spans 13 residues. Trimming removed 5 bases at V and 4 bases at J, with 6 bases between. Here the CDR3 reads CASSPGYNSPLHF. CDR3 DNA: TGTGCCAGCAGTCCCGGGTATAATTCACCCCTCCACTTT.

This clone appeared a single time. This chain connects TRBV9 to TRBJ2-5; maybe TRBD2 (5 bases). Germline V CDR1 and CDR2: SGDLS, YYNGEE. Trimming stripped 0 bases from V and 5 bases from J, with 14 bases between. This CDR3 contains 15 residues. CDR3: CASSVGGKSSETQYF. The CDR3 coding sequence is TGTGCCAGCAGCGTAGGAGGGAAATCTTCGGAGACCCAGTACTTC.

This clone came up once. The chain uses TRBV28 and TRBJ2-1; TRBD2 agrees at 7 bases. Germline values: CDR1 MDHEN, CDR2 SYDVKM. The length of the CDR3 is 15 residues. V shed 3 bases and J 4 bases; nucleotides not matched to a gene: 6. The CDR3 region has the DNA TGTGCCAGCAGTTTGCGGGAGACGTATTACAATGAGCAGTTCTTC. Amino acids: CASSLRETYYNEQFF.

The V gene is TRBV2, the J gene TRBJ1-6; 8 nucleotides match TRBD1. Germline trimming cut 3 bases from V and 5 bases from J; bases unmatched to any gene: 3. The CDR3 loop spans 15 amino acids. Germline CDR1 SNHLY, CDR2 FYNNEI. The CDR3 DNA is TGTGCCAGCAGTGACCGGACAGGGCATAATTCACCCCTCCACTTT. Protein: CASSDRTGHNSPLHF. The full variable domain, its missing parts supplied by reference TRBV2 and TRBJ1-6, is EPEVTQTPSHQVTQMGQEVILRCVPISNHLYFYWYRQILGQKVEFLVSFYNNEISEKSEIFDDQFSVERPDGSNFTLKIRSTKLEDSAMYFCASSDRTGHNSPLHFGNGTRLTVT.

CDR3 protein: CASSLGGPGNTIYF. In DNA form, the CDR3 reads TGTGCCAGCAGCTTAGGAGGGCCTGGAAACACCATATATTTT. The V and J genes are TRBV11-2 and TRBJ1-3; D gene unclear. CDR3 length equals 14 residues. Germline lookup yields CDR1 SGHAT and CDR2 FQNNGV. The V end lost 1 base, the J end lost 2 bases, and 6 bases lay between the germline ends.

The chain couples TRBV12-3 or TRBV12-4 to TRBJ1-1; 7 bases line up with TRBD1. V lost 6 bases and J lost 11; bases outside the gene matches: 9. The CDR3 has 12 amino acids. CDR3 amino acids: CASSARGTWAFF. The CDR3 region has the DNA TGTGCCAGCAGCGCCAGGGGGACCTGGGCTTTCTTT.